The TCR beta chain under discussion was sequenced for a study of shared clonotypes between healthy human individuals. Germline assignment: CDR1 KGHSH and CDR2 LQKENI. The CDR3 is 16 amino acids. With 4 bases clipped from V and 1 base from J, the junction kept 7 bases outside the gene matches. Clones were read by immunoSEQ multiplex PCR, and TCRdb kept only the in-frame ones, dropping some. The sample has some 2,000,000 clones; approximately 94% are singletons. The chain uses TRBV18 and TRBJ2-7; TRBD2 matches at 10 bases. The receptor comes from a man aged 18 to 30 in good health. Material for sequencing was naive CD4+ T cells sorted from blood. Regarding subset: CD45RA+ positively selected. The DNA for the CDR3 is TGTGCCAGCTCACTAAACCCACTAGCGGGATCCTACGAGCAGTACTTC. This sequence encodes CASSLNPLAGSYEQYF.